This passage covers 22 T cell receptor beta chains from one sample sequenced in a study of T cell responses to AZD1222 COVID-19 vaccine. Profiled with immunoSEQ multiplex PCR; TCRdb holds only in-frame clones, not every one. In the table there are 130,000 or so clones, more than 85% of which are singletons. This sample comprised peripheral blood, obtained 28 days after the second AZD1222 dose. These receptors all stem from an adult who received the AZD1222 COVID-19 vaccine.

This chain connects TRBV5-6 to TRBJ1-4, with a tentative D call TRBD1 (5 bases). The germline V and J ends were trimmed by 5 bases and 4 bases, with 15 bases remaining between them. This CDR3 region has 15 residues. Germline V CDR1 and CDR2: SGHDT, YYEEEE. The CDR3: CASSFRGTLNEKLFF. The CDR3 DNA follows: TGTGCCAGCAGTTTCCGGGGGACCCTTAATGAAAAACTGTTTTTT.

The chain carries TRBV9 and TRBJ1-6; the D is unclear. Trimming shortened V by 4 bases and J by 3 bases, and 5 bases separated the two germline ends. Germline assignment: CDR1 SGDLS and CDR2 YYNGEE. The CDR3 contains 13 residues. The CDR3 reads CASSTVYNSPLHF. As DNA, the CDR3 is TGTGCCAGCAGCACCGTCTATAATTCACCCCTCCACTTT. Complete variable domain (other parts from reference TRBV9 and TRBJ1-6): DSGVTQTPKHLITATGQRVTLRCSPRSGDLSVYWYQQSLDQGLQFLIQYYNGEERAKGNILERFSAQQFPDLHSELNLSSLELGDSALYFCASSTVYNSPLHFGNGTRLTVT.

The chain recombines TRBV6-1 with TRBJ2-7; 8 bases align to TRBD1. V shed 3 bases, J shed 4 bases, and the junction held 11 bases outside the gene matches. The CDR3 length is 16 residues. The germline V gene has CDR1 MNHNS and CDR2 SASEGT. CDR3 in amino acids: CASSDLGQAKPYEQYF. CDR3 DNA: TGTGCCAGCAGTGATTTGGGACAGGCGAAGCCATACGAGCAGTACTTC.

Only a few counts were recorded for this clone. The V gene is TRBV19, the J gene TRBJ1-4; possibly TRBD1 for D (6 bases). Germline values: CDR1 LNHDA, CDR2 SQIVND (reference sequence). The CDR3 contains 16 residues. V lost 5 bases, J lost 4 bases, and 17 bases lay in between. The CDR3 bases are TGTGCCAGTAGTCGAACCCTCAGGGGCCTTAATGAAAAACTGTTTTTT. Translated: CASSRTLRGLNEKLFF.

J is TRBJ1-2 and V is TRBV12-3 or TRBV12-4, with TRBD1 matching over 7 bases. V trimming: 5 bases; J trimming: 7 bases; junction bases outside the gene matches: 7. The CDR3 totals 13 residues. Here the CDR3 reads CASSQQGPGGYTF. The DNA for the CDR3 is TGTGCCAGCAGTCAACAGGGGCCTGGTGGCTACACCTTC.

The genes are TRBV29-1 and TRBJ2-2; 9 nucleotides agree with TRBD2. Germline V lookup: CDR1 SQVTM, CDR2 ANQGSEA. This CDR3 has 16 amino acids. The V gene end was trimmed by 1 base and the J gene end by 3 bases; junction bases not matched to a gene: 6. CDR3 bases: TGCAGCGTTGAAGGGCGGGAGGGCTCGCACACCGGGGAGCTGTTTTTT. This gives the protein CSVEGREGSHTGELFF.

J is TRBJ2-1 and V is TRBV5-1, with unresolved D. CDR3 length: 14 residues. Per germline, CDR1 SGHRS and CDR2 YFSETQ. Deletions cut 1 base from V and 5 bases from J, with 10 bases between. As DNA, the CDR3 is TGCGCCAGCAGCTTGAATTCTGAAAACAATGAGCAGTTCTTC. It encodes CASSLNSENNEQFF.

The chain is built from TRBV19 and TRBJ1-5; unclear D gene. This CDR3 region has 13 residues. Germline-derived CDR1 and CDR2 are LNHDA and SQIVND (reference sequence). V lost 3 bases, J lost 5 bases, and 8 bases lay in between. This CDR3 is CASSMAVDQPQHF. The CDR3 DNA is TGTGCCAGTAGTATGGCGGTCGATCAGCCCCAGCATTTT.

The V call is TRBV19, the J call TRBJ1-4; possible D gene TRBD1, 6 bases. This CDR3 comprises 14 residues. Germline values: CDR1 LNHDA, CDR2 SQIVND (reference sequence). Trimming removed 7 bases from V and 4 bases from J, with 13 bases in between. DNA for the CDR3: TGTGCCAGTACCCCCGGACAGCTTAATGAAAAACTGTTTTTT. As protein: CASTPGQLNEKLFF.

The chain has TRBV7-2 and TRBJ2-3; 8 nucleotides match TRBD1. Germline V gene data show CDR1 as SGHTA and CDR2 as FQGNSA. The CDR3 sequence is 16 residues long. Trimming removed 2 bases from V and 2 bases from J; junction bases left unmatched: 6. CDR3 coding DNA: TGTGCCAGCAGCTTATTTTGGGACAGGCTCACAGATACGCAGTATTTT. This encodes CASSLFWDRLTDTQYF. Full variable domain (rest looked up from reference TRBV7-2 and TRBJ2-3): GAGVSQSPSNKVTEKGKDVELRCDPISGHTALYWYRQSLGQGLEFLIYFQGNSAPDKSGLPSDRFSAERTGGSVSTLTIQRTQQEDSAVYLCASSLFWDRLTDTQYFGPGTRLTVL.

The rearrangement uses TRBV4-1 and TRBJ2-1, with D possibly matching TRBD2 (6 bases). The CDR3 contains 16 residues. The V gene lost 1 base and the J gene lost 1 base, with 11 bases spanning the gap. Germline loops: CDR1 MGHRA, CDR2 YSYEKL. The CDR3 bases are TGCGCCAGCAGCCAAGGCACGGGAGCTTCCTACAATGAGCAGTTCTTC. Residues: CASSQGTGASYNEQFF.

V is TRBV15 and J is TRBJ2-7; possible D gene TRBD2, 6 bases. Looked up from germline, CDR1 is LNHNV and CDR2 is YYDKDF (reference sequence). This CDR3 is 14 amino acids long. Trimming took 0 bases from V and 3 from J, leaving 9 bases between them. This chain's CDR3 is CATSRDGGVYEQYV. The CDR3 bases are TGTGCCACCAGCAGAGATGGCGGGGTCTACGAGCAGTACGTC.

This clone has only a few counts. The rearrangement joins TRBV7-2 to TRBJ2-3, with D unresolved. The germline V gene has CDR1 SGHTA and CDR2 FQGNSA. V lost 1 base, J lost 1 base, and 6 bases lay in between. The CDR3 extends over 14 amino acids. In DNA, the CDR3 is TGTGCCAGCAGCTTAGGGTATGGCACAGATACGCAGTATTTT. Translating it yields CASSLGYGTDTQYF. The full variable domain, in which reference TRBV7-2 and TRBJ2-3 provide the parts outside the CDR3, is GAGVSQSPSNKVTEKGKDVELRCDPISGHTALYWYRQSLGQGLEFLIYFQGNSAPDKSGLPSDRFSAERTGGSVSTLTIQRTQQEDSAVYLCASSLGYGTDTQYFGPGTRLTVL.

V usage is TRBV12-3 or TRBV12-4 and J usage is TRBJ2-2, with unresolved D. The CDR3 totals 13 residues. The germline V and J ends were trimmed by 3 bases and 6 bases, with 8 bases remaining between them. CDR3 nucleotides: TGTGCCAGCAGTTTTAAGGTCGCCGGGGAGCTGTTTTTT. Translated: CASSFKVAGELFF.

The CDR3 coding sequence is TGCAGTGCTAGAGATAATTCACCCCTCCACTTT. Translated: CSARDNSPLHF. This chain joins TRBV20-1 and TRBJ1-6; D is unclear. The CDR3 has 11 residues. Germline assignment: CDR1 DFQATT and CDR2 SNEGSKA (reference sequence). V lost 0 bases, J lost 6 bases, and 0 bases lay in between.

The genes are TRBV7-3 and TRBJ1-1; D remains unclear. The CDR3 has 13 amino acids. Germline V CDR1 and CDR2: SGHTA, FQGTGA. With 1 base removed from V and 1 base from J, the gap between germline ends came to 4 bases. As DNA, the CDR3 is TGTGCCAGCAGCTTAAGGGGGAACACTGAAGCTTTCTTT. The encoded protein is CASSLRGNTEAFF.

J is TRBJ1-6 and V is TRBV7-9; possibly TRBD1 for D (6 bases). The V end lost 5 bases, the J end lost 11 bases, and 13 bases lay between the germline ends. The CDR3 is 13 residues long. Germline CDR1 is SEHNR and CDR2 is FQNEAQ (reference sequence). CDR3 sequence (DNA): TGTGCCAGCAGCCTGACAGGACTTGCACCCCTCCACTTT. Protein product: CASSLTGLAPLHF.

This chain uses TRBV9 with TRBJ1-4; D unresolved. There are 15 residues in the CDR3. Between the trimmed V and J ends, which lost 0 bases and 4 bases, there was a span of 10 bases. The germline CDR1 and CDR2 sequences are SGDLS and YYNGEE. This chain's CDR3 is CASSVAVGSNEKLFF. The CDR3 region has the DNA TGTGCCAGCAGCGTAGCTGTGGGAAGTAATGAAAAACTGTTTTTT.

V gene TRBV19 combines with J gene TRBJ1-5; TRBD1 agrees at 7 bases. V shed 5 bases, J shed 7 bases, and the junction held 5 bases outside the gene matches. This CDR3 is built from 13 residues. The V gene's germline CDR1 is LNHDA and CDR2 SQIVND (reference sequence). The CDR3 DNA reads as TGTGCCAGTAGTGCCCAACAGGGGCAGCCCCAGCATTTT. It yields the protein CASSAQQGQPQHF.

V and J are TRBV2 and TRBJ2-3; D is unresolved. The V and J ends lost 4 bases and 2 bases respectively, with 4 bases between them. From germline, CDR1 is SNHLY and CDR2 FYNNEI. This CDR3 has 12 residues. CDR3 in DNA: TGTGCCAGCAGTGTTAACACAGATACGCAGTATTTT. It is translated as CASSVNTDTQYF.

V gene TRBV11-2 combines with J gene TRBJ1-2, with D uncertain. Germline V gives CDR1 SGHAT, CDR2 FQNNGV. V lost 4 bases and J lost 6, with 18 bases in between. The CDR3 is made up of 15 amino acids. This chain's CDR3 is CASSYRAAGFDGYTF. CDR3 sequence (DNA): TGTGCCAGCAGCTATAGGGCCGCAGGATTTGATGGCTACACCTTC.

The chain has TRBV15 and TRBJ2-7, with D unclear. V lost 7 bases and J lost 3, with 16 bases in between. This CDR3 has 14 amino acids. In germline, CDR1 is LNHNV, CDR2 YYDKDF (reference sequence). The CDR3 here is CATKDANGFYEQYF. In DNA, the CDR3 is TGTGCCACCAAGGACGCCAACGGGTTCTACGAGCAGTACTTC.